This is a list of T cell receptor beta chains from one sample in a study of T cell responses to AZD1222 COVID-19 vaccine. The table came from immunoSEQ multiplex PCR; TCRdb's copy has only in-frame clones and leaves some out. The repertoire holds about 86,000 clones, with roughly 88% as singletons. Here the sequenced sample was peripheral blood, taken 28 days after the second AZD1222 dose. The receptors stem from an adult who received the AZD1222 COVID-19 vaccine. CDR3s include the opening cysteine and the closing phenylalanine or tryptophan. Fields, in order: J gene, clone size, V gene, D gene, CDR3 protein, CDR3 DNA. The D gene is left open where the match is weak. Clone sizes are given selectively: once, few, many, or a class where the clone is expanded.

j_gene: TRBJ2-7; abundance: NA; v_gene: TRBV5-4; d_gene: NA; CDR3aa: CASNKGGFDSYEQYF; CDR3nt: TGTGCCAGCAACAAGGGAGGCTTCGACTCCTACGAGCAGTACTTC
j_gene: TRBJ2-1; abundance: NA; v_gene: TRBV6-4; d_gene: NA; CDR3aa: CASSGSSEGEQFF; CDR3nt: TGTGCCAGCAGTGGATCTAGCGAAGGTGAGCAGTTCTTC
j_gene: TRBJ1-2; abundance: NA; v_gene: TRBV6-1; d_gene: TRBD1; CDR3aa: CASSEVSRQGEYGYTF; CDR3nt: TGTGCCAGCAGTGAAGTCTCTCGACAGGGAGAGTATGGCTACACCTTC
j_gene: TRBJ1-2; abundance: NA; v_gene: TRBV30; d_gene: NA; CDR3aa: CAWDRNYGYTF; CDR3nt: TGTGCCTGGGACAGAAATTATGGCTACACCTTC
j_gene: TRBJ2-1; abundance: NA; v_gene: TRBV6-1; d_gene: TRBD2; CDR3aa: CASSELAGGPPYNEQFF; CDR3nt: TGTGCCAGCAGTGAACTAGCGGGGGGCCCTCCTTACAATGAGCAGTTCTTC
j_gene: TRBJ2-5; abundance: NA; v_gene: TRBV6-5; d_gene: NA; CDR3aa: CASRTGDLYQETQYF; CDR3nt: TGTGCCAGCAGAACAGGGGACTTGTACCAAGAGACCCAGTACTTC
j_gene: TRBJ2-3; abundance: NA; v_gene: TRBV27; d_gene: NA; CDR3aa: CASSYNRNLGMTDTQYF; CDR3nt: TGTGCCAGCAGTTACAACAGGAACCTGGGGATGACAGATACGCAGTATTTT
j_gene: TRBJ2-7; abundance: NA; v_gene: TRBV3-1/TRBV3-2; d_gene: TRBD1; CDR3aa: CASSQRTGEQYF; CDR3nt: TGTGCCAGCAGCCAAAGGACAGGCGAGCAGTACTTC
j_gene: TRBJ1-2; abundance: NA; v_gene: TRBV28; d_gene: NA; CDR3aa: CASSFVAAYGYTF; CDR3nt: TGTGCCAGCAGTTTTGTGGCGGCTTATGGCTACACCTTC
j_gene: TRBJ2-2; abundance: NA; v_gene: TRBV4-2; d_gene: NA; CDR3aa: CASSLEGLYTGELFF; CDR3nt: TGTGCCAGCAGCCTCGAGGGACTCTACACCGGGGAGCTGTTTTTT
j_gene: TRBJ2-7; abundance: NA; v_gene: TRBV6-1; d_gene: NA; CDR3aa: CASSEVSDEQYF; CDR3nt: TGTGCCAGCAGTGAAGTTAGTGACGAGCAGTACTTC
j_gene: TRBJ2-7; abundance: few; v_gene: TRBV7-2; d_gene: TRBD2; CDR3aa: CASSLEGRGLAGRYEQYF; CDR3nt: TGTGCCAGCAGCTTAGAGGGGAGGGGTCTAGCGGGAAGATACGAGCAGTACTTC
j_gene: TRBJ2-3; abundance: few; v_gene: TRBV4-1; d_gene: NA; CDR3aa: CASSQEGDSTDTQYF; CDR3nt: TGCGCCAGCAGCCAAGAAGGGGACAGCACAGATACGCAGTATTTT
j_gene: TRBJ2-7; abundance: once; v_gene: TRBV7-8; d_gene: TRBD1; CDR3aa: CASSPWDSYSYEQYF; CDR3nt: TGTGCCAGCAGCCCATGGGACAGCTACTCCTACGAGCAGTACTTC
j_gene: TRBJ1-3; abundance: NA; v_gene: TRBV6-6; d_gene: NA; CDR3aa: CATNQGNTIYF; CDR3nt: TGTGCCACCAACCAAGGAAACACCATATATTTT
j_gene: TRBJ2-7; abundance: NA; v_gene: TRBV11-3; d_gene: TRBD1; CDR3aa: CASSPRSGQAPYEQYF; CDR3nt: TGTGCCAGCAGCCCCAGATCCGGACAGGCCCCCTACGAGCAGTACTTC
j_gene: TRBJ1-2; abundance: NA; v_gene: TRBV9; d_gene: NA; CDR3aa: CASSVSKGVYGYTF; CDR3nt: TGTGCCAGCAGCGTAAGTAAGGGAGTCTATGGCTACACCTTC
j_gene: TRBJ1-2; abundance: once; v_gene: TRBV7-9; d_gene: NA; CDR3aa: CASSPDGSTYGYTF; CDR3nt: TGTGCCAGCAGCCCCGACGGCTCAACCTATGGCTACACCTTC
j_gene: TRBJ2-7; abundance: NA; v_gene: TRBV6-1; d_gene: TRBD1; CDR3aa: CASSEWAGGDLKYF; CDR3nt: TGTGCCAGCAGTGAATGGGCAGGGGGCGACTTGAAGTACTTC
j_gene: TRBJ2-2; abundance: NA; v_gene: TRBV27; d_gene: NA; CDR3aa: CASSHSGPGELFF; CDR3nt: TGTGCCAGCAGCCATAGTGGGCCCGGGGAGCTGTTTTTT
j_gene: TRBJ1-1; abundance: NA; v_gene: TRBV7-8; d_gene: TRBD1; CDR3aa: CASSLGTGGVSTEAFF; CDR3nt: TGTGCCAGCAGCTTAGGGACAGGGGGCGTTAGCACTGAAGCTTTCTTT
j_gene: TRBJ1-4; abundance: NA; v_gene: TRBV6-2/TRBV6-3; d_gene: NA; CDR3aa: CASSSTGIPTNEKLFF; CDR3nt: TGTGCCAGCAGTTCAACAGGGATTCCAACTAATGAAAAACTGTTTTTT
j_gene: TRBJ1-1; abundance: NA; v_gene: TRBV29-1; d_gene: NA; CDR3aa: CSASVREAFF; CDR3nt: TGCAGCGCCTCGGTCAGAGAAGCTTTCTTT
j_gene: TRBJ2-7; abundance: NA; v_gene: TRBV19; d_gene: NA; CDR3aa: CASSRATDRF; CDR3nt: TGTGCCAGTAGTAGGGCGACAGATCGTTTT
j_gene: TRBJ1-6; abundance: few; v_gene: TRBV7-2; d_gene: NA; CDR3aa: CASSLKRAGYNSPLHF; CDR3nt: TGTGCCAGCAGCTTAAAAAGGGCAGGGTATAATTCACCCCTCCACTTT
j_gene: TRBJ1-6; abundance: NA; v_gene: TRBV6-5; d_gene: NA; CDR3aa: CASSYHGTNSPLHF; CDR3nt: TGTGCCAGCAGTTACCACGGCACTAATTCACCCCTCCACTTT
j_gene: TRBJ2-5; abundance: NA; v_gene: TRBV28; d_gene: NA; CDR3aa: CASSFGRAQYF; CDR3nt: TGTGCCAGCAGTTTTGGGCGGGCCCAGTACTTC
j_gene: TRBJ1-3; abundance: NA; v_gene: TRBV5-1; d_gene: NA; CDR3aa: CASSLSAASGNTIYF; CDR3nt: TGCGCCAGCAGCTTGTCGGCCGCCTCTGGAAACACCATATATTTT
j_gene: TRBJ2-1; abundance: NA; v_gene: TRBV4-3; d_gene: NA; CDR3aa: CASSPTSDYNEQFF; CDR3nt: TGCGCCAGCAGCCCAACGTCCGACTACAATGAGCAGTTCTTC
j_gene: TRBJ2-5; abundance: NA; v_gene: TRBV3-1/TRBV3-2; d_gene: TRBD2; CDR3aa: CASSPPGLAGRETQYF; CDR3nt: TGTGCCAGCAGCCCTCCTGGACTAGCGGGGCGCGAGACCCAGTACTTC
j_gene: TRBJ2-1; abundance: NA; v_gene: TRBV9; d_gene: NA; CDR3aa: CASSGAVEYNEQFF; CDR3nt: TGTGCCAGCAGCGGCGCAGTCGAATACAATGAGCAGTTCTTC
j_gene: TRBJ1-2; abundance: NA; v_gene: TRBV19; d_gene: NA; CDR3aa: CASSTSQGFYGYTF; CDR3nt: TGTGCCAGTAGTACCTCACAGGGCTTTTATGGCTACACCTTC
j_gene: TRBJ1-2; abundance: NA; v_gene: TRBV19; d_gene: NA; CDR3aa: CASSGQGEDGYTF; CDR3nt: TGTGCCAGTAGTGGCCAGGGCGAGGATGGCTACACCTTC
j_gene: TRBJ1-1; abundance: once; v_gene: TRBV7-9; d_gene: NA; CDR3aa: CASSLTGPGEAFF; CDR3nt: TGTGCCAGCAGCTTAACAGGGCCGGGTGAAGCTTTCTTT
j_gene: TRBJ2-3; abundance: NA; v_gene: TRBV19; d_gene: NA; CDR3aa: CASSIAPRDTQYF; CDR3nt: TGTGCCAGTAGTATAGCCCCTCGAGATACGCAGTATTTT
j_gene: TRBJ2-2; abundance: few; v_gene: TRBV19; d_gene: TRBD2; CDR3aa: CASTGTSKSGELFF; CDR3nt: TGTGCCAGTACCGGGACTAGCAAGTCCGGGGAGCTGTTTTTT
j_gene: TRBJ2-7; abundance: few; v_gene: TRBV5-8; d_gene: TRBD2; CDR3aa: CASSRGLAAYEQYF; CDR3nt: TGTGCCAGCAGCAGGGGACTAGCGGCCTACGAGCAGTACTTC
j_gene: TRBJ1-1; abundance: NA; v_gene: TRBV18; d_gene: NA; CDR3aa: CASSSQGNTEAFF; CDR3nt: TGTGCCAGCTCATCACAGGGGAACACTGAAGCTTTCTTT
j_gene: TRBJ1-3; abundance: NA; v_gene: TRBV11-3; d_gene: TRBD1; CDR3aa: CASSRPLSTGAGNTIYF; CDR3nt: TGTGCCAGCAGCCGCCCCCTCTCGACAGGGGCAGGAAACACCATATATTTT
j_gene: TRBJ2-3; abundance: NA; v_gene: TRBV29-1; d_gene: TRBD2; CDR3aa: CSVLAGAPDTQYF; CDR3nt: TGCAGCGTTTTAGCGGGGGCCCCAGATACGCAGTATTTT
j_gene: TRBJ2-2; abundance: NA; v_gene: TRBV5-1; d_gene: NA; CDR3aa: CASSLVQTNTGELFF; CDR3nt: TGCGCCAGCAGCTTGGTACAGACGAACACCGGGGAGCTGTTTTTT
j_gene: TRBJ1-5; abundance: NA; v_gene: TRBV13; d_gene: TRBD1; CDR3aa: CASSQDRVGQPQHF; CDR3nt: TGTGCCAGCAGCCAGGACAGGGTGGGGCAGCCCCAGCATTTT
j_gene: TRBJ2-3; abundance: NA; v_gene: TRBV7-6; d_gene: NA; CDR3aa: CASSPAMGRVADTQYF; CDR3nt: TGTGCCAGCAGCCCGGCCATGGGTAGGGTGGCAGATACGCAGTATTTT
j_gene: TRBJ2-2; abundance: NA; v_gene: TRBV5-1; d_gene: NA; CDR3aa: CASSLNGLNTGELFF; CDR3nt: TGCGCCAGCAGCTTGAATGGACTGAACACCGGGGAGCTGTTTTTT
j_gene: TRBJ1-5; abundance: NA; v_gene: TRBV28; d_gene: NA; CDR3aa: CASSPTGGVQPQHF; CDR3nt: TGTGCCAGCAGTCCCACAGGAGGGGTTCAGCCCCAGCATTTT
j_gene: TRBJ1-1; abundance: NA; v_gene: TRBV9; d_gene: NA; CDR3aa: CASSPSEDEAFF; CDR3nt: TGTGCCAGCAGCCCGAGTGAGGATGAAGCTTTCTTT
j_gene: TRBJ2-1; abundance: NA; v_gene: TRBV9; d_gene: NA; CDR3aa: CASTRGTSPYNEQFF; CDR3nt: TGTGCCAGCACCCGAGGAACTAGCCCCTACAATGAGCAGTTCTTC
j_gene: TRBJ2-3; abundance: NA; v_gene: TRBV12-3/TRBV12-4; d_gene: TRBD2; CDR3aa: CASRTSGTDTQYF; CDR3nt: TGTGCCAGCAGGACTAGCGGCACAGATACGCAGTATTTT
j_gene: TRBJ2-5; abundance: NA; v_gene: TRBV28; d_gene: NA; CDR3aa: CASRPARYQETQYF; CDR3nt: TGTGCCAGCCGCCCAGCGAGGTACCAAGAGACCCAGTACTTC
j_gene: TRBJ1-3; abundance: NA; v_gene: TRBV6-5; d_gene: NA; CDR3aa: CASFRVPPNTIYF; CDR3nt: TGTGCCTCCTTCCGGGTCCCCCCCAACACCATATATTTT
j_gene: TRBJ1-5; abundance: few; v_gene: TRBV4-2; d_gene: NA; CDR3aa: CASSQEAGRSNQPQHF; CDR3nt: TGTGCCAGCAGCCAAGAGGCGGGTAGGAGCAATCAGCCCCAGCATTTT
j_gene: TRBJ2-7; abundance: NA; v_gene: TRBV5-6; d_gene: NA; CDR3aa: CASSLGGPEGTYEQYF; CDR3nt: TGTGCCAGCAGCTTGGGCGGGCCGGAGGGCACCTACGAGCAGTACTTC
j_gene: TRBJ1-3; abundance: NA; v_gene: TRBV6-5; d_gene: TRBD1; CDR3aa: CASSLDRFSGNTIYF; CDR3nt: TGTGCCAGCAGTTTGGACAGGTTCTCTGGAAACACCATATATTTT
j_gene: TRBJ1-2; abundance: NA; v_gene: TRBV5-1; d_gene: NA; CDR3aa: CASSVGQTYGYTF; CDR3nt: TGCGCCAGCAGCGTGGGACAAACCTATGGCTACACCTTC
j_gene: TRBJ2-7; abundance: few; v_gene: TRBV4-1; d_gene: NA; CDR3aa: CASSQALGPYEQYF; CDR3nt: TGCGCCAGCAGCCAAGCCCTGGGGCCCTACGAGCAGTACTTC
j_gene: TRBJ1-2; abundance: NA; v_gene: TRBV5-1; d_gene: NA; CDR3aa: CASSWEGYGYTF; CDR3nt: TGCGCCAGCAGCTGGGAGGGGTATGGCTACACCTTC
j_gene: TRBJ1-2; abundance: NA; v_gene: TRBV5-5; d_gene: NA; CDR3aa: CASSLNSGYTF; CDR3nt: TGTGCCAGCAGCTTAAATTCGGGCTACACCTTC